One sample yielded the 28 T cell receptor beta chains listed below, sequenced in a study of human T cells and chemical hapten exposure. TCRdb recomputed calls from the RACE reads with MiXCR, one row per CDR3 protein. The sample gives over 300,000 distinct CDR3 sequences, approximately 5.1% of which show up once; 2% to 3% is in the top ten. The time point was: pre-sensitization, week 0. As to treatment: therapeutic diphenylcyclopropenone sensitization with weekly scalp DPC. The sequenced sample was whole blood, obtained in connection with sensitization to the hapten diphenylcyclopropenone (DPC). The receptors stem from a woman aged 50 to 60 with alopecia areata. Some clones in this sample may be carry-over from other donors' samples.

This chain uses TRBV12-5 with TRBJ1-1, with 7 positions matching TRBD1. CDR3 length equals 13 residues. J lost 1 base, V lost 7 bases, and 3 bases had no gene match. Germline CDR1 reads LGHNT; CDR2 reads FRNRAP. CDR3 sequence reads: CASADRANTEAFF. For the CDR3, the DNA is TGTGCTAGTGCCGACAGGGCGAACACTGAAGCTTTCTTT.

This clonotype has a count of ten or more. V gene TRBV5-1 combines with J gene TRBJ2-7; D possibly matches TRBD1 or TRBD2 (5 bases each). CDR1 is SGHRS and CDR2 is YFSETQ in the germline V gene. The CDR3 is 16 residues long. V was cut by 4 bases and J by 0 bases, with 17 bases left in between. Here the CDR3 DNA reads TGCGCCAGCAGCGATGACCGGGACGTCAGCTCCTACGAGCAGTACTTC. Translation: CASSDDRDVSSYEQYF. Full variable domain (remainder filled in from reference TRBV5-1 and TRBJ2-7): KAGVTQTPRYLIKTRGQQVTLSCSPISGHRSVSWYQQTPGQGLQFLFEYFSETQRNKGNFPGRFSGRQFSNSRSEMNVSTLELGDSALYLCASSDDRDVSSYEQYFGPGTRLTVT.

There are a few counts of this clonotype. The chain links TRBV29-1 to TRBJ2-7; D might be TRBD1 or TRBD2, each matching 5 bases. CDR1 and CDR2 (germline): SQVTM, ANQGSEA. The CDR3 runs 12 residues. V was pared by 4 bases and J by 6 bases, with 13 bases between. This CDR3 reads CSVASGQGEQYF. CDR3 in DNA: TGCAGCGTTGCGTCGGGGCAAGGCGAGCAGTACTTC.

This clonotype was detected many times. This chain connects TRBV7-6 to TRBJ2-2; 12 positions agree with TRBD2. Looked up from germline, CDR1 is SGHVS and CDR2 is FNYEAQ. Trimming cost V 5 bases and J 4 bases; bases outside gene matches: 11. This CDR3 has 18 residues. The CDR3 DNA follows: TGTGCCAGCAGCCCACACATCCTACTAGCGGGGGGCACCGGGGAGCTGTTTTTT. Amino acids: CASSPHILLAGGTGELFF. Filled out from reference TRBV7-6 and TRBJ2-2, the complete variable domain reads GAGVSQSPRYKVTKRGQDVALRCDPISGHVSLYWYRQALGQGPEFLTYFNYEAQQDKSGLPNDRFSAERPEGSISTLTIQRTEQRDSAMYRCASSPHILLAGGTGELFFGEGSRLTVL.

The chain is built from TRBV4-1 and TRBJ2-3; D not resolved. CDR3 size: 15 residues. Germline CDR1 is MGHRA and CDR2 is YSYEKL. V dropped 0 bases and J dropped 0 bases, with 7 bases sitting between them. CDR3 bases: TGCGCCAGCAGCCAAGACGTCCCGAGCACAGATACGCAGTATTTT. Protein sequence: CASSQDVPSTDTQYF.

Many counts were recorded for this clonotype. The chain uses TRBV29-1 and TRBJ2-3; D gene unclear. Germline V CDR1 and CDR2: SQVTM, ANQGSEA. Trimming removed 5 bases at V and 1 base at J, with 7 bases between. The CDR3 totals 12 residues. The CDR3 coding sequence is TGCAGCGTTTTTGGAGGCACAGATACGCAGTATTTT. Translated: CSVFGGTDTQYF.

This clonotype was found a few times. In DNA, the CDR3 is TGTGCCAGCAGTTTACTGGGGGAGCGGGGGGAGACCCAGTACTTC. Translated: CASSLLGERGETQYF. The chain links TRBV28 to TRBJ2-5; 8 nucleotides match TRBD2. The CDR3 runs 15 residues. Germline values: CDR1 MDHEN, CDR2 SYDVKM. V was clipped by 2 bases and J by 5 bases; unmatched bases: 7.

The chain combines TRBV27 with TRBJ2-3; 12 bases line up with TRBD2. V gave up 7 bases and J gave up 0 bases; unmatched junction bases: 11. CDR3 length: 18 amino acids. CDR1 and CDR2 from the germline V gene are MNHEY and SMNVEV (reference sequence). The CDR3 is CASKVIGLAGTSTDTQYF. The CDR3 DNA reads as TGTGCCAGCAAAGTCATAGGACTAGCGGGAACTAGCACAGATACGCAGTATTTT.

This clonotype was counted ten times or more. CDR3 bases: TGTGCCAGCACCTTGGGAGAACTAGCGGGGGCCGGGGTTCCTGAGCAGTTCTTC. This sequence encodes CASTLGELAGAGVPEQFF. The chain carries TRBV12-3 or TRBV12-4 and TRBJ2-1, with 11 bases fitting TRBD2. The length of the CDR3 is 18 residues. V was pared by 7 bases and J by 9 bases, with 20 bases of the junction left unmatched.

At least ten counts were recorded for this clonotype. For the CDR3, the DNA is TGCAGCGTTGACCTCAGGGGGGTCTATGGCTACACCTTC. Amino acids: CSVDLRGVYGYTF. The rearrangement links TRBV29-1 to TRBJ1-2, with TRBD1 identical over 7 bases. CDR3 length: 13 residues. Germline V gene sequence: CDR1 SQVTM, CDR2 ANQGSEA. Trimming cost V 3 bases and J 4 bases; bases outside gene matches: 5.

The chain joins TRBV24-1 to TRBJ2-3; TRBD2 matches 12 bases. Germline trimming cut 9 bases from V and 1 base from J; bases unmatched to any gene: 4. The germline V gene encodes CDR1 KGHDR and CDR2 SFDVKD. CDR3 length: 15 amino acids. Written as DNA, the CDR3 is TGTGCCACCTCGGGACTAGCGGGCCGCACAGATACGCAGTATTTT. Its protein product is CATSGLAGRTDTQYF.

The table lists this clonotype with a few counts. A single base separates this from a much larger clone, so it may be a read error. This CDR3 reads CASSLSGTGANVLTF. As DNA, the CDR3 is TGTGCCAGCAGTTTATCAGGGACTGGGGCCAACGTCCTGACTTTC. The chain recombines TRBV28 with TRBJ2-6; a possible D gene is TRBD1 (5 bases). The CDR3 loop spans 15 amino acids. The V end was cut by 1 base, the J end by 2 bases, with 6 bases between. The V gene's germline CDR1 is MDHEN and CDR2 SYDVKM.

The table lists this clonotype with many counts. V gene TRBV5-1 combines with J gene TRBJ2-1; 11 bases match TRBD2. Germline V gene data show CDR1 as SGHRS and CDR2 as YFSETQ. The CDR3 sequence is 18 residues long. Losses at the gene ends were 3 bases for V and 0 bases for J; bases not matched to a gene: 8. The CDR3 DNA sequence: TGCGCCAGCAGCTCGGGACTAGCGGACTTTAGCTCCTACAATGAGCAGTTCTTC. It codes for CASSSGLADFSSYNEQFF.

In this sample, this clonotype turned up a few times. The chain uses TRBV7-2 and TRBJ1-5; no reliable D call. The V gene's germline CDR1 is SGHTA and CDR2 FQGNSA. Trimming removed 4 bases at V and 8 bases at J, with 12 bases between. The CDR3 is 13 residues long. The CDR3 here is CASSSSGREPQHF. As DNA, the CDR3 is TGTGCCAGCAGCTCTTCCGGAAGGGAGCCCCAGCATTTT.

This clonotype has ten or more counts. The gene calls are TRBV29-1 and TRBJ1-5, with TRBD1 as a possible D gene (5 bases). This CDR3 has 12 residues. Trimming pared 4 bases from V and 7 bases from J, leaving 11 bases between. CDR1 and CDR2 (germline): SQVTM, ANQGSEA. This chain's CDR3 is CSVGGRGQPQHF. The CDR3 DNA follows: TGCAGCGTTGGGGGACGGGGACAGCCCCAGCATTTT.

Comments on this clonotype: Mismatch with germline at one junction end may stem from a read error. This rearrangement joins TRBV3-1 to TRBJ2-7, with TRBD1 matching over 7 bases. Germline V gene sequence: CDR1 LGHDT, CDR2 YNNKEL (reference sequence). This CDR3 region has 14 residues. The CDR3 reads CACSPRQGTSEQYF. CDR3 DNA: TGTGCCTGCAGCCCCAGACAGGGCACCAGCGAGCAGTACTTC.

This clonotype came up many times. The chain carries TRBV5-6 and TRBJ1-2, with D maybe TRBD1 (5 bases). The length of the CDR3 is 16 residues. CDR1 and CDR2 from the germline V gene are SGHDT and YYEEEE. Trimming left V 4 bases short and J 2 bases short, with 18 bases between. CDR3 loop: CASSQSRGGVNYGYTF. As DNA, the CDR3 is TGTGCCAGCAGCCAATCACGGGGGGGAGTAAACTATGGCTACACCTTC.

Notes on this clonotype: A much larger clone sits a single nucleotide away, making a read error possible. The rearrangement uses TRBV10-3 and TRBJ2-2; TRBD2 might be the D (6 bases). V lost 3 bases and J lost 5, with 13 bases in between. The V gene's germline CDR1 is ENHRY and CDR2 SYGVKD. The CDR3 has 15 residues. In DNA form, the CDR3 reads TGTGCCATCAGTGACCCGGGAGAAAGTACCGGGGAGCTGTTTTTT. It encodes CAISDPGESTGELFF.

The rearrangement links TRBV10-3 to TRBJ2-2; D perhaps matches TRBD2 (5 bases). Germline values: CDR1 ENHRY, CDR2 SYGVKD. V lost 3 bases, J lost 8 bases, and 13 bases lay in between. This CDR3 has 14 residues. CDR3 sequence (DNA): TGTGCCATCAGTGAAGAACAGCCGGGAGGGGAGCTGTTTTTT. Translation gives CAISEEQPGGELFF.

This clonotype was seen ten or more times. The V and J genes are TRBV6-1 and TRBJ1-5; weak D call: TRBD1 (5 bases). V was cut by 8 bases and J by 4 bases, with 12 bases left in between. This CDR3 comprises 13 residues. CDR1 and CDR2 (germline): MNHNS, SASEGT. The CDR3: CASGAGPNQPQHF. In DNA, the CDR3 is TGTGCCAGCGGTGCAGGGCCTAATCAGCCCCAGCATTTT.

The gene calls are TRBV5-1 and TRBJ1-1; 8 bases map to TRBD1. This CDR3 has 15 residues. Germline values: CDR1 SGHRS, CDR2 YFSETQ. The junction had 7 bases not matched to a gene; V was cut back by 2 bases and J by 4 bases. The CDR3: CASSLGVQGGTEAFF. DNA of the CDR3: TGCGCCAGCAGCTTAGGGGTACAGGGGGGCACTGAAGCTTTCTTT.

The sample holds many counts of this clonotype. J is TRBJ2-5 and V is TRBV7-2; perhaps TRBD2 as D (6 bases). The germline V gene has CDR1 SGHTA and CDR2 FQGNSA. The V end lost 5 bases, the J end lost 9 bases, and 25 bases lay between the germline ends. The CDR3 length is 16 residues. The CDR3 bases are TGTGCCAGCAGCCTCCATCCCTCCCGGGGGTTCGGGGCCCAGTACTTC. Its translation is CASSLHPSRGFGAQYF.

This clonotype was seen ten or more times. The CDR3 loop reads CASSLLAGTGSGNTIYF. In nucleotides, the CDR3 is TGTGCCAGCAGCTTGTTGGCCGGGACAGGGTCAGGAAACACCATATATTTT. The rearrangement joins TRBV5-6 to TRBJ1-3; 9 bases agree with TRBD1. V lost 1 base and J lost 4; bases outside the gene matches: 9. This CDR3 contains 17 residues. Germline V CDR1 and CDR2: SGHDT, YYEEEE.

This clonotype was recorded many times. The chain combines TRBV10-3 with TRBJ2-1, with D possibly matching TRBD2 (6 bases). Trimming cost V 6 bases and J 9 bases, with 9 bases left between them. Germline values: CDR1 ENHRY, CDR2 SYGVKD. This CDR3 has 11 residues. CDR3 region: CAISGSLEQFF. The CDR3 DNA is TGTGCCATCAGCGGGAGTCTTGAGCAGTTCTTC.

V usage is TRBV20-1 and J usage is TRBJ1-4; no definite D call. Germline values: CDR1 DFQATT, CDR2 SNEGSKA (reference sequence). The CDR3 sequence is 14 residues long. Trimming stripped 3 bases from V and 0 bases from J, with 8 bases between. CDR3 residues: CSARDGPTNEKLFF. CDR3 in DNA: TGCAGTGCTAGGGACGGTCCAACTAATGAAAAACTGTTTTTT.

This clonotype has ten or more counts. This rearrangement joins TRBV7-3 to TRBJ2-5; 7 bases are a match to TRBD2. This CDR3 has 15 amino acids. CDR1 is SGHTA, CDR2 FQGTGA, per germline. V lost 2 bases and J lost 1; bases outside the gene matches: 4. CDR3 sequence (DNA): TGTGCCAGCAGCTTAGGGGGGGAGAGCCAAGAGACCCAGTACTTC. Translating gives CASSLGGESQETQYF.

V gene TRBV3-1 combines with J gene TRBJ1-2; weak D call: TRBD1 (5 bases). V dropped 5 bases and J dropped 0 bases, with 13 bases sitting between them. The CDR3 consists of 15 residues. Germline V gene data show CDR1 as LGHDT and CDR2 as YNNKEL (reference sequence). The CDR3 loop is CASSTRDRANYGYTF. The DNA for the CDR3 is TGTGCCAGCAGCACGCGGGACCGAGCTAACTATGGCTACACCTTC. Full variable domain (missing parts from reference TRBV3-1 and TRBJ1-2): DTAVSQTPKYLVTQMGNDKSIKCEQNLGHDTMYWYKQDSKKFLKIMFSYNNKELIINETVPNRFSPKSPDKAHLNLHINSLELGDSAVYFCASSTRDRANYGYTFGSGTRLTVV.

This clonotype showed up just a few times. CDR3 bases: TGCGCCAGCAGCTTGGGGCAGGTTAGCACAGATACGCAGTATTTT. Encoded protein: CASSLGQVSTDTQYF. The chain combines TRBV5-1 with TRBJ2-3, with D uncertain. Trimming cost V 0 bases and J 0 bases, with 8 bases left between them. CDR1 and CDR2 (germline): SGHRS, YFSETQ. CDR3 size: 15 residues.